Presented here are 30 T cell receptor beta chains from one specimen sequenced in a study of blood T cells in healthy people across ages. Primed by a sample-barcoded 5' primer and a J-beta primer mix, a second PCR proceeded for roughly 7 to 12 cycles. MiXCR was run by TCRdb on the 5' RACE reads, yielding one entry per CDR3 protein. The data show over 1,500,000 distinct CDR3 sequences, with about 50% seen just once and over 2% held by the top ten. The specimen sequenced was blood. These receptors came from a woman in her thirties or forties in good health.

There are a few counts of this clonotype. CDR3 amino acids: CSARASAGDTQYF. CDR3 DNA sequence: TGCAGTGCTAGAGCCTCAGCAGGAGATACGCAGTATTTT. This chain uses TRBV20-1 with TRBJ2-3; D unresolved. The CDR3 has 13 amino acids. Looked up from germline, CDR1 is DFQATT and CDR2 is SNEGSKA (reference sequence). The V gene lost 1 base and the J gene lost 5 bases, with 10 bases spanning the gap.

This clonotype has a handful of counts. V gene TRBV7-2 combines with J gene TRBJ1-2, with D possibly being TRBD1 (6 bases). The CDR3 has 14 amino acids. CDR1 is SGHTA, CDR2 FQGNSA, per germline. Trimming cost V 2 bases and J 6 bases, with 13 bases left between them. DNA of the CDR3: TGTGCCAGCAGCTTATTTACAGGGAACGATGGCTACACCTTC. It translates to CASSLFTGNDGYTF.

The sample holds a few counts of this clonotype. The rearrangement uses TRBV7-6 and TRBJ2-7; tentative D call: TRBD1 (5 bases). The CDR3 is 13 amino acids. Germline values: CDR1 SGHVS, CDR2 FNYEAQ. The germline V and J ends were trimmed by 5 bases and 2 bases, with 10 bases remaining between them. Here the CDR3 DNA reads TGTGCCAGCAGCGGGGCCCCGACCTACGAGCAGTACTTC. Its protein is CASSGAPTYEQYF. The full variable domain, its missing parts supplied by reference TRBV7-6 and TRBJ2-7, is GAGVSQSPRYKVTKRGQDVALRCDPISGHVSLYWYRQALGQGPEFLTYFNYEAQQDKSGLPNDRFSAERPEGSISTLTIQRTEQRDSAMYRCASSGAPTYEQYFGPGTRLTVT.

This clonotype was seen more than once but under ten times. The rearrangement uses TRBV5-1 and TRBJ2-7; D gene unclear. The CDR3 is made up of 14 amino acids. Trimming took 0 bases from V and 3 from J, leaving 10 bases between them. Germline CDR1 reads SGHRS; CDR2 reads YFSETQ. The CDR3 spells CASSLVSRHYEQYF. CDR3 coding DNA: TGCGCCAGCAGCTTGGTCTCCAGGCACTACGAGCAGTACTTC.

This chain connects TRBV4-3 to TRBJ1-4; D remains unclear. The CDR3 sequence is 14 residues long. The ends were cut back, 3 bases at V and 2 bases at J, with 7 bases in the middle. Germline CDR1 and CDR2: LGHNA and YSLEER. The CDR3 coding sequence is TGCGCCAGCAGCCATCTCGGCACTAATGAAAAACTGTTTTTT. This sequence encodes CASSHLGTNEKLFF.

This clonotype was seen a few times. The chain carries TRBV28 and TRBJ2-4; 8 bases fit TRBD2. Unmatched junction bases numbered 9, after V lost 6 bases and J lost 2 bases. CDR1 and CDR2 from the germline V gene are MDHEN and SYDVKM. The CDR3 covers 16 residues. CDR3 in DNA: TGTGCCAGCAGACCCTTTATAGCGGGGACCAAAAACATTCAGTACTTC. Its translation is CASRPFIAGTKNIQYF.

In its sample, this clonotype was seen a few times. The chain employs TRBV28 and TRBJ2-5; D unclear. The CDR3 extends over 12 amino acids. Trimming removed 6 bases from V and 7 bases from J, with 12 bases in between. Germline-derived CDR1 and CDR2 are MDHEN and SYDVKM. In DNA, the CDR3 is TGTGCCAGCAGGGCTCACGGCGGGACCCAGTACTTC. Translated: CASRAHGGTQYF.

CDR3 residues: CASSPGQINNEQYF. The DNA for the CDR3 is TGCGCCAGCAGCCCTGGACAGATCAACAATGAGCAGTACTTC. The chain employs TRBV5-1 and TRBJ2-5, with a tentative D call TRBD1 (6 bases). V shed 4 bases and J shed 11 bases, with 21 bases lying between them. This CDR3 is built from 14 residues. The germline gives CDR1 SGHRS, CDR2 YFSETQ. The whole variable domain, remainder taken from reference TRBV5-1 and TRBJ2-5, is KAGVTQTPRYLIKTRGQQVTLSCSPISGHRSVSWYQQTPGQGLQFLFEYFSETQRNKGNFPGRFSGRQFSNSRSEMNVSTLELGDSALYLCASSPGQINNEQYFGPGTRLLVL.

J is TRBJ2-7 and V is TRBV10-1; 7 bases are a match to TRBD1. The V gene's germline CDR1 is WNHNN and CDR2 SYGVQD (reference sequence). The CDR3 loop spans 14 amino acids. The V gene end was trimmed by 4 bases and the J gene end by 3 bases; junction bases not matched to a gene: 6. The DNA for the CDR3 is TGCGCCAGCAGTGCCCAACAGGGGAACTACGAGCAGTACTTC. It yields the protein CASSAQQGNYEQYF.

Only a few counts were recorded for this clonotype. A far larger clone is one base from this, pointing to a likely read error. The V and J genes are TRBV9 and TRBJ2-5; no definite D call. Trimming left V 0 bases short and J 5 bases short, with 5 bases between. Germline assignment: CDR1 SGDLS and CDR2 YYNGEE. CDR3 length: 12 amino acids. The CDR3, as DNA: TGTGCCAGCAGCGTAGATGGGGAGACCCAGTACTTC. Translating gives CASSVDGETQYF.

This chain joins TRBV2 and TRBJ2-4; 9 bases align to TRBD2. CDR1 and CDR2 from the germline V gene are SNHLY and FYNNEI. V was pared by 11 bases and J by 9 bases, with 20 bases of the junction left unmatched. This CDR3 is 16 amino acids long. CDR3 sequence: CAGKRFGTSQEGIQYF. CDR3 sequence (DNA): TGTGCCGGAAAGAGATTTGGGACTAGCCAAGAGGGCATTCAGTACTTC.

This clonotype appeared a few times. The gene calls are TRBV6-1 and TRBJ2-6; D gene uncertain. V lost 3 bases and J 2 bases, leaving 8 bases between the germline ends. CDR1 and CDR2 (germline): MNHNS, SASEGT. The CDR3 extends over 15 amino acids. The CDR3: CASSEIGTGANVLTF. The CDR3 DNA follows: TGTGCCAGCAGTGAGATCGGTACTGGGGCCAACGTCCTGACTTTC.

CDR3 residues: CASSAPTNEKLFF. The CDR3 coding sequence is TGTGCCAGCAGCGCCCCAACTAATGAAAAACTGTTTTTT. This chain connects TRBV5-5 to TRBJ1-4, with unresolved D. The germline V and J ends were trimmed by 4 bases and 0 bases, with 4 bases remaining between them. The CDR3 is 13 amino acids. Germline assignment: CDR1 SGHKS and CDR2 YYEKEE (reference sequence).

This clonotype has only a few counts. The rearrangement uses TRBV12-3 or TRBV12-4 and TRBJ1-1; weak D call: TRBD1 (5 bases). Deletions cut 4 bases from V and 4 bases from J, with 13 bases between. This CDR3 is 14 amino acids long. This CDR3 reads CASSSRAPSTEAFF. CDR3 bases: TGTGCCAGCAGTTCCAGGGCCCCGAGCACTGAAGCTTTCTTT.

Only a few counts were recorded for this clonotype. This chain uses TRBV5-1 with TRBJ2-5, with TRBD1 as a possible D gene (6 bases). CDR3 length equals 15 residues. Germline CDR1 SGHRS, CDR2 YFSETQ. V lost 1 base to trimming and J lost 2 bases, with 12 bases between them. CDR3 DNA sequence: TGCGCCAGCAGCTTGCTCCGGGACATTCAAGAGACCCAGTACTTC. The encoded protein is CASSLLRDIQETQYF. The entire variable domain, with the rest obtained from reference TRBV5-1 and TRBJ2-5, is as follows: KAGVTQTPRYLIKTRGQQVTLSCSPISGHRSVSWYQQTPGQGLQFLFEYFSETQRNKGNFPGRFSGRQFSNSRSEMNVSTLELGDSALYLCASSLLRDIQETQYFGPGTRLLVL.

The CDR3: CASSEQGGGNQPQHF. CDR3 sequence (DNA): TGCGCCAGCAGCGAACAGGGAGGTGGCAATCAGCCCCAGCATTTT. V and J are TRBV5-1 and TRBJ1-5, with a weak D call TRBD1 (6 bases). CDR1 SGHRS and CDR2 YFSETQ come from the germline V gene. V lost 4 bases and J 2 bases, leaving 13 bases between the germline ends. The CDR3 has 15 residues.

V is TRBV15 and J is TRBJ2-7, with 8 bases fitting TRBD1. With 5 bases clipped from V and 1 base from J, the junction kept 7 bases outside the gene matches. The CDR3 is 15 amino acids. The germline gives CDR1 LNHNV, CDR2 YYDKDF (reference sequence). CDR3 nucleotide sequence: TGTGCCACCAGCGGAGCCCAGGGGGCATCCTACGAGCAGTACTTC. It translates to CATSGAQGASYEQYF.

This chain uses TRBV7-2 with TRBJ2-3; 11 bases are a match to TRBD2. Looked up from germline, CDR1 is SGHTA and CDR2 is FQGNSA. This CDR3 has 16 amino acids. V shed 5 bases, J shed 2 bases, and the junction held 6 bases outside the gene matches. CDR3: CASSLSGGDPTDTQYF. The CDR3, as DNA: TGTGCCAGCAGCCTTAGCGGGGGGGATCCCACAGATACGCAGTATTTT.

The V gene is TRBV27, the J gene TRBJ1-5, with a weak D call TRBD1 (6 bases). Germline V gene lookup returns CDR1 MNHEY and CDR2 SMNVEV (reference sequence). V was pared by 4 bases and J by 6 bases, with 10 bases between. This CDR3 contains 13 residues. The CDR3 bases are TGTGCCAGCAGTTCTAACAGGGTTCAGCCCCAGCATTTT. Its translation is CASSSNRVQPQHF.

V is TRBV9 and J is TRBJ2-6, with 7 bases fitting TRBD1. Losses at the gene ends were 4 bases for V and 0 bases for J; bases not matched to a gene: 16. The CDR3 sequence is 20 residues long. The germline CDR1 and CDR2 sequences are SGDLS and YYNGEE. The CDR3 coding sequence is TGTGCCAGCAGCTCCCCGCGGACAGGCCCACTTTTCTCTGGGGCCAACGTCCTGACTTTC. It yields the protein CASSSPRTGPLFSGANVLTF.

This sequence joins TRBV20-1 and TRBJ2-5, with TRBD1 as a possible D gene (5 bases). The V gene lost 3 bases and the J gene lost 1 base, with 9 bases spanning the gap. Per the germline V gene, CDR1 is DFQATT and CDR2 is SNEGSKA (reference sequence). The CDR3 sequence is 13 residues long. Here the CDR3 reads CSASYRTQETQYF. CDR3 DNA: TGCAGTGCTAGTTACAGGACCCAAGAGACCCAGTACTTC.

The CDR3 here is CASSLSFSLSYEQYF. For the CDR3, the DNA is TGTGCCAGCAGTTTATCGTTTTCCCTCTCCTACGAGCAGTACTTC. V and J are TRBV27 and TRBJ2-7, with D unresolved. The V and J ends lost 0 bases and 0 bases respectively, with 9 bases between them. This CDR3 spans 15 amino acids. The germline V gene encodes CDR1 MNHEY and CDR2 SMNVEV (reference sequence).

The count of this clonotype is one. A much larger clone differs from this one at a single base, so this may be a read error. The J gene is TRBJ2-4, the V gene TRBV29-1; the D gene is possibly TRBD2 (6 bases). The CDR3 spans 14 residues. Looked up from germline, CDR1 is SQVTM and CDR2 is ANQGSEA. Trimming shortened V by 4 bases and J by 9 bases, and 19 bases separated the two germline ends. As DNA, the CDR3 is TGCAGCGTTGTTTTGGCGGTATGGGGAGGCATTCAGTACTTC. It specifies CSVVLAVWGGIQYF.

The rearrangement links TRBV29-1 to TRBJ1-4; D is ambiguous. Germline V gene data show CDR1 as SQVTM and CDR2 as ANQGSEA. The CDR3 runs to 13 residues. V lost 0 bases to trimming and J lost 6 bases, with 8 bases between them. This chain's CDR3 is CSVEEHLHEKLFF. CDR3 sequence (DNA): TGCAGCGTTGAAGAACACCTTCATGAAAAACTGTTTTTT.

This rearrangement joins TRBV20-1 to TRBJ1-5; 8 bases fit TRBD1. The trim removed 6 bases at V and 6 bases at J, leaving 4 bases unmatched. This CDR3 has 12 amino acids. CDR1 and CDR2 (germline): DFQATT, SNEGSKA (reference sequence). The CDR3 DNA follows: TGCAGTGCAAGGACAGGGATTCAGCCCCAGCATTTT. This encodes CSARTGIQPQHF.

This clonotype turned up a few times. The CDR3 coding sequence is TGTGCCAGCAGCTTACGGACTAGCGGGGGCCACGAGCAGTACTTC. It codes for CASSLRTSGGHEQYF. The chain couples TRBV7-2 to TRBJ2-7, with 13 bases lining up with TRBD2. CDR1 and CDR2 (germline): SGHTA, FQGNSA. The CDR3 is 15 residues long. The V segment lost 2 bases and the J segment 5 bases; nucleotides outside the gene matches: 3.

The genes are TRBV27 and TRBJ2-1; D not certain. CDR3 size: 15 residues. Between the trimmed V and J ends, which lost 3 bases and 5 bases, there was a span of 14 bases. Germline V gene data show CDR1 as MNHEY and CDR2 as SMNVEV (reference sequence). CDR3 DNA sequence: TGTGCCAGCAGTTTTGTTTCTCGAGGAGACAATGAGCAGTTCTTC. This sequence encodes CASSFVSRGDNEQFF.

This clonotype was seen only a few times. The V gene is TRBV4-1, the J gene TRBJ2-3; tentatively, D is TRBD1 or TRBD2 (5 bases each). Trimming shortened V by 8 bases and J by 2 bases, and 14 bases separated the two germline ends. CDR1 is MGHRA, CDR2 YSYEKL, per germline. This CDR3 contains 14 residues. The CDR3 DNA reads as TGCGCCAGCTCTCCGGGGCGAAACACAGATACGCAGTATTTT. It translates to CASSPGRNTDTQYF.

The chain couples TRBV20-1 to TRBJ2-3; either TRBD1 or TRBD2 may supply D (6 bases each). Germline V lookup: CDR1 DFQATT, CDR2 SNEGSKA (reference sequence). The CDR3 contains 15 residues. With 2 bases removed from V and 2 bases from J, the gap between germline ends came to 14 bases. This CDR3 reads CSARRGARTTDTQYF. CDR3 bases: TGCAGTGCTAGAAGGGGGGCACGGACCACAGATACGCAGTATTTT.

Remarks on this clonotype: Germline and junction disagree at one end, which may indicate a read error. The gene calls are TRBV7-8 and TRBJ2-6; the match to TRBD1 covers 7 bases. The CDR3 consists of 18 residues. Per the germline V gene, CDR1 is SGHVS and CDR2 is FQNEAQ. The CDR3 coding sequence is TGTGCCAGCAGCCCCGGACAGGCGCCAGTCTCTGGGGCCAACGTCCTGTCTTTC. Its translation is CASSPGQAPVSGANVLSF.